The 31 T cell receptor beta chains below come from one sample, sequenced in a study of shared clonotypes between healthy human individuals. As defined, naive CD8 cells were CD45RO-negative and positively selected for CCR7, with terminally differentiated effector memory CD45RA+ cells excluded. Using immunoSEQ multiplex PCR, the repertoire was profiled, and TCRdb retains in-frame clones only, with some absent. The table shows more than 2 million clones, with over 85% occurring only once. The sample was naive CD8+ T cells sorted from blood. These receptors came from a man between 18 and 35 years old in good health.

Note on this clone: The identical CDR3 is also encoded by other nucleotide sequences in the sample. The gene calls are TRBV6-1 and TRBJ2-7, with D possibly being TRBD1 (5 bases). This CDR3 is built from 14 residues. Per the germline V gene, CDR1 is MNHNS and CDR2 is SASEGT. Trimming removed 0 bases at V and 3 bases at J, with 9 bases between. CDR3 nucleotides: TGTGCCAGCAGTGAAGCGGGCCAGGGCTACGAGCAGTACTTC. Its translation is CASSEAGQGYEQYF.

The chain is built from TRBV5-6 and TRBJ2-2, with D possibly TRBD1 on 6 matching bases. CDR3 length: 15 amino acids. The germline CDR1 and CDR2 sequences are SGHDT and YYEEEE. V lost 1 base to trimming and J lost 5 bases, with 12 bases between them. The CDR3 protein is CASSLHQGLTGELFF. For the CDR3, the DNA is TGTGCCAGCAGCTTGCACCAGGGGTTGACCGGGGAGCTGTTTTTT.

The J gene is TRBJ2-3, the V gene TRBV9, with 7 nucleotides matching TRBD2. This CDR3 contains 18 residues. The V segment lost 0 bases and the J segment 0 bases; nucleotides outside the gene matches: 10. The germline CDR1 and CDR2 sequences are SGDLS and YYNGEE. CDR3 sequence (DNA): TGTGCCAGCAGCGTAGGGGACCGGGGGGATTATAGCACAGATACGCAGTATTTT. Translated, it gives CASSVGDRGDYSTDTQYF.

The V call is TRBV6-5, the J call TRBJ2-7; a possible D gene is TRBD2 (6 bases). CDR1 and CDR2 (germline): MNHEY, SVGAGI. The V gene lost 6 bases and the J gene lost 5 bases, with 14 bases spanning the gap. The CDR3 is made up of 13 amino acids. CDR3: CASRSSWGDEQYF. The CDR3 region has the DNA TGTGCCAGCAGGTCCTCTTGGGGGGACGAGCAGTACTTC.

This chain uses TRBV4-1 with TRBJ1-2; D is unclear. This CDR3 comprises 14 residues. Germline V gene data show CDR1 as MGHRA and CDR2 as YSYEKL. The V end lost 1 base, the J end lost 3 bases, and 9 bases lay between the germline ends. The DNA for the CDR3 is TGCGCCAGCAGCCAAGTTTCAGCTTACTATGGCTACACCTTC. Encoded protein: CASSQVSAYYGYTF.

The chain has TRBV28 and TRBJ1-6; 7 bases map to TRBD1. The length of the CDR3 is 12 residues. J lost 14 bases, V lost 8 bases, and 9 bases had no gene match. CDR1 is MDHEN and CDR2 is SYDVKM in the germline V gene. CDR3 nucleotides: TGTGCCAGCGGACAGGCCATCAAGGCCCTCCACTTT. Protein product: CASGQAIKALHF.

The rearrangement uses TRBV4-1 and TRBJ1-1; D is perhaps TRBD1 (5 bases). The germline V gene has CDR1 MGHRA and CDR2 YSYEKL. V was pared by 5 bases and J by 4 bases, with 14 bases between. This CDR3 has 14 amino acids. The CDR3 region has the DNA TGCGCCAGCAGCGGGACTGGGGAAGGCACTGAAGCTTTCTTT. As protein: CASSGTGEGTEAFF.

The CDR3 spells CASSRTSAAQGNIQYF. The CDR3 DNA follows: TGTGCCAGCAGTCGGACTAGCGCAGCACAGGGGAACATTCAGTACTTC. The gene calls are TRBV7-9 and TRBJ2-4; 9 bases line up with TRBD2. V lost 6 bases and J lost 7; bases outside the gene matches: 13. This CDR3 spans 16 amino acids. CDR1 and CDR2 from the germline V gene are SEHNR and FQNEAQ (reference sequence).

The chain carries TRBV14 and TRBJ2-7; a weak D match, TRBD2 (5 bases). The CDR3 extends over 14 amino acids. V was trimmed by 3 bases and J by 2 bases, leaving 11 bases between them. From germline, CDR1 is SGHDN and CDR2 FVKESK. The CDR3 DNA reads TGTGCCAGCAGCCAGGGCAGAGGGCCCTACGAGCAGTACTTC. This codes for CASSQGRGPYEQYF.

The J gene is TRBJ2-5, the V gene TRBV5-4; D is perhaps TRBD2 (6 bases). V was shortened by 4 bases and J by 1 base, with 11 bases between the two germline ends. The CDR3 totals 14 residues. Germline V lookup: CDR1 SGHNT, CDR2 YYREEE (reference sequence). Written as DNA, the CDR3 is TGTGCCAGCAGCGGAGGGGTCCCCCAAGAGACCCAGTACTTC. This encodes CASSGGVPQETQYF.

The chain is built from TRBV7-9 and TRBJ2-1; 7 positions agree with TRBD2. The CDR3 has 14 residues. Per the germline V gene, CDR1 is SEHNR and CDR2 is FQNEAQ (reference sequence). V lost 5 bases and J lost 3; bases outside the gene matches: 4. The CDR3 region is CASSPRDYYNEQFF. The DNA of the CDR3 is TGTGCCAGCAGCCCCCGGGACTACTACAATGAGCAGTTCTTC.

For the CDR3, the DNA is TGCGCCAGCAGCCTCGGATTGTCGAGCGGGGGGCAAGAAGAGACCCAGTACTTC. Its translation: CASSLGLSSGGQEETQYF. The chain is built from TRBV4-1 and TRBJ2-5, with TRBD2 identical over 9 bases. V lost 4 bases to trimming and J lost 3 bases; unmatched junction nucleotides: 15. Germline values: CDR1 MGHRA, CDR2 YSYEKL. This CDR3 is built from 18 residues.

Concerning this clone itself: Other nucleotide sequences in the sample specify the same CDR3. The chain couples TRBV6-5 to TRBJ1-1; D might be TRBD1 (5 bases). Trimming pared 2 bases from V and 8 bases from J, leaving 12 bases between. Germline V gives CDR1 MNHEY, CDR2 SVGAGI. The CDR3 length is 13 residues. Here the CDR3 reads CASSYGGSTEAFF. The CDR3 DNA follows: TGTGCCAGCAGTTACGGGGGATCAACAGAAGCTTTCTTT.

The chain links TRBV28 to TRBJ2-7, with 9 bases that match TRBD1. The germline V gene encodes CDR1 MDHEN and CDR2 SYDVKM. V trimming: 5 bases; J trimming: 3 bases; junction bases outside the gene matches: 5. This CDR3 contains 14 residues. As DNA, the CDR3 is TGTGCCAGCAGTATGACAGGGGGAGACTACGAGCAGTACTTC. Protein: CASSMTGGDYEQYF. Full variable domain (missing parts from reference TRBV28 and TRBJ2-7): DVKVTQSSRYLVKRTGEKVFLECVQDMDHENMFWYRQDPGLGLRLIYFSYDVKMKEKGDIPEGYSVSREKKERFSLILESASTNQTSMYLCASSMTGGDYEQYFGPGTRLTVT.

CDR3 nucleotides: TGTGCCAGCAGCCCACTGGGGCTAGCGGAATACTACGAGCAGTACTTC. Its protein is CASSPLGLAEYYEQYF. The chain has TRBV11-2 and TRBJ2-7; 7 bases fit TRBD2. This CDR3 has 16 residues. V was pared by 5 bases and J by 3 bases, with 13 bases of the junction left unmatched. Germline CDR1 and CDR2: SGHAT and FQNNGV.

This clone has only one observation. This rearrangement joins TRBV7-8 to TRBJ1-5; unclear D gene. CDR3 size: 16 residues. The V gene's germline CDR1 is SGHVS and CDR2 FQNEAQ. Trimming shortened V by 4 bases and J by 2 bases, and 15 bases separated the two germline ends. This chain's CDR3 is CASSSIDPLGNQPQHF. CDR3 in DNA: TGTGCCAGCAGCTCAATCGACCCGCTGGGCAATCAGCCCCAGCATTTT.

The J gene is TRBJ2-7, the V gene TRBV4-3; D possibly corresponds to TRBD2 (6 bases). V lost 0 bases and J 5 bases, leaving 20 bases between the germline ends. The CDR3 is made up of 17 amino acids. Germline values: CDR1 LGHNA, CDR2 YSLEER. The DNA for the CDR3 is TGCGCCAGCAGCCAAGATTCCGGGGGTATCCAGGGAGACGAGCAGTACTTC. Protein product: CASSQDSGGIQGDEQYF.

The chain joins TRBV30 to TRBJ2-7; tentative D call: TRBD1 (5 bases). Germline V gene sequence: CDR1 GTSNPN, CDR2 SVGIG (reference sequence). There are 14 residues in the CDR3. V lost 2 bases and J lost 1, with 12 bases in between. This CDR3 reads CAWSMSAGSYEQYF. As DNA, the CDR3 is TGTGCCTGGAGTATGTCGGCAGGGTCCTACGAGCAGTACTTC.

This sequence joins TRBV29-1 and TRBJ1-2; possibly TRBD1 for D (6 bases). Looked up from germline, CDR1 is SQVTM and CDR2 is ANQGSEA. The CDR3 is 14 amino acids. V lost 0 bases, J lost 8 bases, and 16 bases lay in between. The chain's CDR3 is CSVEETAGAGGYTF. Here the CDR3 DNA reads TGCAGCGTTGAAGAGACTGCAGGGGCGGGAGGCTACACCTTC.

In its sample, this clone was seen once. The chain couples TRBV19 to TRBJ1-2; D may be TRBD1 (5 bases). V was pared by 4 bases and J by 3 bases, with 18 bases between. The V gene's germline CDR1 is LNHDA and CDR2 SQIVND (reference sequence). The CDR3 sequence is 16 residues long. DNA for the CDR3: TGTGCCAGTAGTACGCGGGACGGCCGATCTTACTATGGCTACACCTTC. It yields the protein CASSTRDGRSYYGYTF.

The rearrangement joins TRBV4-2 to TRBJ2-3; D remains unclear. Germline V gene lookup returns CDR1 LGHNA and CDR2 YNFKEQ. The CDR3 loop spans 12 amino acids. The V end lost 4 bases, the J end lost 6 bases, and 8 bases lay between the germline ends. Here the CDR3 reads CASSPTGDTQYF. The DNA of the CDR3 is TGTGCCAGCAGCCCGACTGGCGATACGCAGTATTTT.

This chain connects TRBV2 to TRBJ2-7; tentatively, D is TRBD1 (6 bases). Between the trimmed V and J ends, which lost 4 bases and 6 bases, there was a span of 19 bases. This CDR3 comprises 15 residues. Germline-derived CDR1 and CDR2 are SNHLY and FYNNEI. For the CDR3, the DNA is TGTGCCAGCAGTGGACAGGCATACCTATACGGCGAGCAGTACTTC. Amino acid sequence: CASSGQAYLYGEQYF.

The chain has TRBV27 and TRBJ2-7, with D unresolved. CDR3 size: 14 residues. The V end lost 6 bases, the J end lost 0 bases, and 12 bases lay between the germline ends. Germline values: CDR1 MNHEY, CDR2 SMNVEV (reference sequence). DNA for the CDR3: TGTGCCAGCAGCCATGGACGGAGCTCCTACGAGCAGTACTTC. It translates to CASSHGRSSYEQYF.

The chain joins TRBV7-2 to TRBJ2-7; 7 bases are a match to TRBD2. CDR1 and CDR2 (germline): SGHTA, FQGNSA. V lost 2 bases and J lost 2; bases outside the gene matches: 6. The CDR3 runs 15 residues. The CDR3 coding sequence is TGTGCCAGCAGCTTATGGACTAGGGTACCCTACGAGCAGTACTTC. Its protein product is CASSLWTRVPYEQYF.

The chain is built from TRBV6-4 and TRBJ1-1; D not resolved. The CDR3 is 13 amino acids. The V gene lost 6 bases and the J gene lost 4 bases, with 12 bases spanning the gap. CDR1 is MRHNA, CDR2 SNTAGT, per germline. The CDR3 loop is CASSQHGPTEAFF. The CDR3 DNA reads as TGTGCCAGCAGCCAACATGGTCCCACTGAAGCTTTCTTT.

V and J are TRBV5-1 and TRBJ2-4, with D uncertain. Trimming stripped 4 bases from V and 0 bases from J, with 11 bases between. Germline V gene sequence: CDR1 SGHRS, CDR2 YFSETQ. The CDR3 has 15 residues. The CDR3 DNA sequence: TGCGCCAGCAGCGCGACCTCAATAGCCAAAAACATTCAGTACTTC. Encoded protein: CASSATSIAKNIQYF. The complete variable domain, with remaining parts taken from reference TRBV5-1 and TRBJ2-4, reads KAGVTQTPRYLIKTRGQQVTLSCSPISGHRSVSWYQQTPGQGLQFLFEYFSETQRNKGNFPGRFSGRQFSNSRSEMNVSTLELGDSALYLCASSATSIAKNIQYFGAGTRLSVL.

This clone was counted a single time. J is TRBJ2-1 and V is TRBV4-3; D possibly matches TRBD1 or TRBD2 (5 bases each). The CDR3 has 15 amino acids. The V and J ends lost 0 bases and 6 bases respectively, with 12 bases between them. The germline CDR1 and CDR2 sequences are LGHNA and YSLEER. The CDR3 DNA sequence: TGCGCCAGCAGCCAAGATCGGGGCCGGAGCAATGAGCAGTTCTTC. It specifies CASSQDRGRSNEQFF.

This clone was counted once. V usage is TRBV29-1 and J usage is TRBJ2-7; 7 nucleotides agree with TRBD2. The germline gives CDR1 SQVTM, CDR2 ANQGSEA. The CDR3 is 14 residues long. Germline trimming cut 3 bases from V and 2 bases from J; bases unmatched to any gene: 7. The chain's CDR3 is CSVEGGSSTYEQYF. CDR3 nucleotides: TGCAGCGTTGAGGGCGGGAGTTCAACCTACGAGCAGTACTTC.

The chain combines TRBV7-6 with TRBJ2-7; D perhaps matches TRBD2 (6 bases). The germline CDR1 and CDR2 sequences are SGHVS and FNYEAQ. This CDR3 is 15 amino acids long. The V end lost 5 bases, the J end lost 5 bases, and 19 bases lay between the germline ends. The CDR3 sequence: CASSPGVELADEQYF. The DNA of the CDR3 is TGTGCCAGCAGCCCGGGGGTTGAGCTAGCTGACGAGCAGTACTTC.

The gene calls are TRBV7-8 and TRBJ1-4, with D perhaps matching TRBD1 (5 bases). V dropped 2 bases and J dropped 6 bases, with 16 bases sitting between them. Germline CDR1 and CDR2: SGHVS and FQNEAQ. The CDR3 is 16 residues long. The CDR3 DNA reads as TGTGCCAGCAGCTTAAGAGGACACGACCCGGATGAAAAACTGTTTTTT. Translated, it gives CASSLRGHDPDEKLFF.

The chain joins TRBV9 to TRBJ2-6; D possibly corresponds to TRBD1 (5 bases). This CDR3 has 17 amino acids. In germline, CDR1 is SGDLS, CDR2 YYNGEE. Trimming cost V 3 bases and J 0 bases, with 13 bases left between them. As DNA, the CDR3 is TGTGCCAGCAGCGCAAGCAGGGATAGCTCTGGGGCCAACGTCCTGACTTTC. Protein product: CASSASRDSSGANVLTF.